Each of the 9 T cell receptor beta chains below was sequenced from the same sample in a study of blood T cell repertoires in COVID-19. The repertoire was sequenced with immunoSEQ multiplex PCR; TCRdb's copy has only in-frame clones and lacks some. Among about 150,000 clones listed, about 80% were seen once. The sequencing sample was made of peripheral blood. These receptors were taken from a man aged 55 to 70 with acute or convalescent COVID-19.

This chain joins TRBV6-5 and TRBJ1-6; no firm D call. Germline V gives CDR1 MNHEY, CDR2 SVGAGI. The V and J ends lost 7 bases and 11 bases respectively, with 18 bases between them. The CDR3 spans 14 residues. CDR3 protein: CASTHDLNKTPLHF. CDR3 sequence (DNA): TGTGCCAGCACCCACGATCTCAACAAAACACCCCTCCACTTT.

The J gene is TRBJ2-1, the V gene TRBV19; 8 bases are a match to TRBD1. The J segment lost 7 bases and the V segment lost 5 bases, leaving 13 bases of the junction unmatched. The CDR3 has 16 residues. Germline assignment: CDR1 LNHDA and CDR2 SQIVND (reference sequence). CDR3 region: CASSPRGQAWGNEQFF. CDR3 nucleotides: TGTGCCAGTAGTCCAAGGGGACAGGCATGGGGGAATGAGCAGTTCTTC.

The chain combines TRBV4-3 with TRBJ1-2, with D uncertain. Trimming pared 0 bases from V and 5 bases from J, leaving 13 bases between. In germline, CDR1 is LGHNA, CDR2 YSLEER. The CDR3 has 15 amino acids. The CDR3 coding sequence is TGCGCCAGCAGCCAAGATCTCCCCGGGGTTTATGGCTACACCTTC. This gives the protein CASSQDLPGVYGYTF.

The J gene is TRBJ2-7, the V gene TRBV14; D possibly corresponds to TRBD1 (6 bases). This CDR3 contains 16 residues. The ends were cut back, 1 base at V and 4 bases at J, with 17 bases in the middle. Germline-derived CDR1 and CDR2 are SGHDN and FVKESK. The CDR3 spells CASSQAFKDRSYEQYF. DNA of the CDR3: TGTGCCAGCAGCCAAGCGTTCAAGGACAGATCATACGAGCAGTACTTC.

V is TRBV27 and J is TRBJ2-5; maybe TRBD2 (7 bases). The CDR3 totals 13 residues. Germline CDR1 reads MNHEY; CDR2 reads SMNVEV (reference sequence). Trimming left V 3 bases short and J 5 bases short, with 10 bases between. The CDR3 DNA reads as TGTGCCAGCAGTTTGCGGGGGCTGGAGACCCAGTACTTC. This sequence encodes CASSLRGLETQYF.

This chain connects TRBV6-5 to TRBJ1-1, with D possibly being TRBD1 (6 bases). Trimming left V 11 bases short and J 1 base short, with 14 bases between. Per the germline V gene, CDR1 is MNHEY and CDR2 is SVGAGI. The CDR3 runs 13 residues. The CDR3 loop is CACTGFGNTEAFF. CDR3 sequence (DNA): TGTGCCTGTACAGGGTTCGGGAACACTGAAGCTTTCTTT.

The rearrangement uses TRBV9 and TRBJ1-2; a possible D gene is TRBD1 (6 bases). The V end lost 3 bases, the J end lost 4 bases, and 7 bases lay between the germline ends. This CDR3 has 12 amino acids. Germline CDR1 reads SGDLS; CDR2 reads YYNGEE. The CDR3 protein is CASSGGGYGYTF. The CDR3 DNA follows: TGTGCCAGCAGCGGAGGGGGCTATGGCTACACCTTC.

This clone was recorded once. This rearrangement joins TRBV18 to TRBJ2-5; 9 bases are shared with TRBD1. V shed 0 bases, J shed 4 bases, and the junction held 3 bases outside the gene matches. This CDR3 has 15 residues. Per the germline V gene, CDR1 is KGHSH and CDR2 is LQKENI. This CDR3 reads CASSPPGQGGETQYF. The CDR3 nucleotides read TGTGCCAGCTCACCACCGGGACAGGGTGGAGAGACCCAGTACTTC.

The chain recombines TRBV12-3 or TRBV12-4 with TRBJ1-1; D is unclear. V lost 3 bases, J lost 10 bases, and 12 bases lay in between. This CDR3 has 12 residues. CDR3 nucleotides: TGTGCCAGCAGTTTGACCCTTCGGGGAGCTTTCTTT. Translating gives CASSLTLRGAFF.